The present T cell receptor (beta chain) was sequenced within a study of blood T cell repertoires in COVID-19. Study context: Sites across the United States, Italy and Spain contributed samples from acute and convalescent COVID-19. The cDNA or gDNA used as material had been derived from T cells, B-cell-depleted T cells, or PBMCs.

Source study methods: Estimation of nucleated cell counts was performed using reference gene primer amplification. The table came from immunoSEQ multiplex PCR; TCRdb's copy has only in-frame clones and leaves some out. V and J calls and clone size are as listed in that table; D and trimming were resolved from the DNA. Among 150,000 to 190,000 clones listed, around 84% were seen once. The CDR3 spans 16 residues. V was pared by 4 bases and J by 4 bases, with 9 bases of the junction left unmatched. Germline V lookup: CDR1 SGHKS, CDR2 YYEKEE (reference sequence). The sequence came from a woman aged 55-70 years with COVID-19, enrolled during active disease. The chain carries TRBV5-5 and TRBJ1-1; 11 nucleotides align to TRBD1. What was sequenced was peripheral blood. The CDR3 is CASSVVAGTGGTEAFF. The DNA for the CDR3 is TGTGCCAGCAGCGTTGTGGCCGGGACAGGGGGCACTGAAGCTTTCTTT.